The source of this T cell receptor beta chain is a study of cytomegalovirus exposure and HLA in healthy donors. General study findings and limits: Most TCR sequences were seen very rarely across donors, but some public TCRs occurred in many.

V dropped 1 base and J dropped 7; count of bases not matched to a gene: 5. Germline V gives CDR1 SGHDT, CDR2 YYEEEE. This CDR3 has 15 residues. Note on this clone: Its antigen remains unidentified.

In the PCR, 60 Vbeta and 13 Jbeta primers were used. The method was immunoSEQ multiplex PCR; TCRdb's version includes in-frame clones alone and lacks a portion of them. The repertoire holds more than 200,000 clones, with about 81% as singletons. The chain links TRBV5-6 to TRBJ2-2, with 9 bases fitting TRBD1. Sequenced input: PBMCs. The source is a man aged 40-49 years in good health and CMV-seropositive. CDR3 DNA: TGTGCCAGCAGCTTGCGGGACAGGGTGTTCGGGGAGCTGTTTTTT. It encodes CASSLRDRVFGELFF.